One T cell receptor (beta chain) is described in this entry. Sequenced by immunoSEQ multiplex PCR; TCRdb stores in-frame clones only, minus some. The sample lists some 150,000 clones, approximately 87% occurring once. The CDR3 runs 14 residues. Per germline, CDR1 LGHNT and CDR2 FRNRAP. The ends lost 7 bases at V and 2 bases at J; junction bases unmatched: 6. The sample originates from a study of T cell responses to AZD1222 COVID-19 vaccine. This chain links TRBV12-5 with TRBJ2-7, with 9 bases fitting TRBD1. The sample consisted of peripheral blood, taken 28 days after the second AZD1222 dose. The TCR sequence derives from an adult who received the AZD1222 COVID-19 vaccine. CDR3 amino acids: CASDPGTGTYEQYF. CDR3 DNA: TGTGCTAGTGACCCTGGGACAGGGACCTACGAGCAGTACTTC.